Included here is one T cell receptor beta chain sequence, with context. As yet, its antigen is unknown. PCR employed 60 Vbeta and 13 Jbeta primers. Profiled with immunoSEQ multiplex PCR; TCRdb holds only in-frame clones, not every one. The sample carries about 170,000 clones, roughly 88% recorded once. This sample is drawn from a study of cytomegalovirus exposure and HLA in healthy donors. Regarding the study as a whole: For cytomegalovirus status, the classifier reportedly gave diagnoses with high specificity and sensitivity. Sequencing artifact likely explains a cluster of highly shared sequence variants. In terms of immune exposure information, only CMV serostatus was available. When a later analysis compared HLA-associated TCR beta chains with equally common others, the HLA-associated chains turned out to be more clonally expanded and to have lower generation probabilities.

The sequencing input was PBMCs. This receptor was taken from a boy aged 2 to 10 in good health and CMV-seronegative.

CDR3 residues: CASAYRGIGNTIYF. As DNA, the CDR3 is TGTGCCAGCGCCTACAGGGGGATTGGAAACACCATATATTTT. V usage is TRBV7-2 and J usage is TRBJ1-3; TRBD1 matches 8 bases. CDR1 is SGHTA, CDR2 FQGNSA, per germline. V shed 8 bases and J 3 bases; nucleotides not matched to a gene: 6. This CDR3 is built from 14 residues.